What follows are 10 T cell receptor beta chains derived from one specimen sequenced in a study of technical replicates of blood from a handful of donors. Produced via immunoSEQ multiplex PCR; TCRdb's table is partial and in-frame only. Among 60,000 to 75,000 clones, 95% to 97% were seen once, and the ten largest hold around 0.3%. Sequencing was done on a sample of T cells isolated from PBMCs. These receptors all come from a human donor in good health.

The chain uses TRBV29-1 and TRBJ2-4, with TRBD1 matching 9 bases. Germline CDR1 SQVTM, CDR2 ANQGSEA. Losses at the gene ends were 2 bases for V and 5 bases for J; bases not matched to a gene: 10. This CDR3 is 16 amino acids long. Here the CDR3 DNA reads TGCAGCGTTGAAACGGCTACAGGGGGCTTTCAAAACATTCAGTACTTC. Translated: CSVETATGGFQNIQYF.

The rearrangement joins TRBV4-3 to TRBJ2-7; TRBD2 aligns across 12 bases. CDR3 length: 16 residues. The germline CDR1 and CDR2 sequences are LGHNA and YSLEER. V lost 3 bases to trimming and J lost 2 bases; unmatched junction nucleotides: 5. The CDR3 region has the DNA TGCGCCAGCAGCCAGTCCTCTAGCGGGAGGGCCTACGAGCAGTACTTC. Translated: CASSQSSSGRAYEQYF.

This chain joins TRBV18 and TRBJ2-2; 7 nucleotides agree with TRBD1. Trimming took 6 bases from V and 0 from J; bases not matched to a gene: 4. The germline V gene has CDR1 KGHSH and CDR2 LQKENI. This CDR3 has 15 amino acids. For the CDR3, the DNA is TGTGCCAGCTCCCCAGGACAGGCGAACACCGGGGAGCTGTTTTTT. Its translation is CASSPGQANTGELFF.

This chain uses TRBV30 with TRBJ1-3, with TRBD1 identical over 7 bases. The CDR3 is 13 amino acids. Germline CDR1 reads GTSNPN; CDR2 reads SVGIG (reference sequence). V lost 4 bases to trimming and J lost 4 bases; unmatched junction nucleotides: 4. The CDR3 sequence: CAWTTGRGNTIYF. DNA of the CDR3: TGTGCCTGGACGACAGGGCGAGGAAACACCATATATTTT.

The V call is TRBV29-1, the J call TRBJ1-1; 7 bases fit TRBD1. Trimming took 6 bases from V and 0 from J; bases not matched to a gene: 4. The germline gives CDR1 SQVTM, CDR2 ANQGSEA. The length of the CDR3 is 13 residues. The CDR3 here is CSVRDSMNTEAFF. CDR3 nucleotide sequence: TGCAGCGTGAGGGACAGCATGAACACTGAAGCTTTCTTT.

This chain connects TRBV9 to TRBJ1-2; D is undetermined. This CDR3 is built from 16 residues. V lost 0 bases, J lost 5 bases, and 17 bases lay in between. CDR1 SGDLS and CDR2 YYNGEE come from the germline V gene. CDR3 nucleotides: TGTGCCAGCAGCGTAGAGACACTCGATCCGCAATATGGCTACACCTTC. This sequence encodes CASSVETLDPQYGYTF.

This chain joins TRBV6-5 and TRBJ2-3, with no clear D. CDR3 length equals 14 residues. Trimming shortened V by 0 bases and J by 4 bases, and 8 bases separated the two germline ends. The germline V gene has CDR1 MNHEY and CDR2 SVGAGI. The CDR3 DNA reads as TGTGCCAGCAGTTACTCGTCCTTCCCAGATACGCAGTATTTT. This gives the protein CASSYSSFPDTQYF.

The CDR3 DNA reads as TGTGCCAGCAGTGTCGAGAGGGACACTGAAGCTTTCTTT. Translated, it gives CASSVERDTEAFF. The V and J genes are TRBV2 and TRBJ1-1; no definite D call. Germline V gives CDR1 SNHLY, CDR2 FYNNEI. The V end was cut by 4 bases, the J end by 3 bases, with 9 bases between. CDR3 length: 13 residues. Combining the CDR3 with reference TRBV2 and TRBJ1-1 gives the whole variable domain EPEVTQTPSHQVTQMGQEVILRCVPISNHLYFYWYRQILGQKVEFLVSFYNNEISEKSEIFDDQFSVERPDGSNFTLKIRSTKLEDSAMYFCASSVERDTEAFFGQGTRLTVV.

The V gene is TRBV6-6, the J gene TRBJ2-3, with TRBD2 as a possible D gene (6 bases). This CDR3 is 11 amino acids long. Germline CDR1 reads MNHNY; CDR2 reads SVGAGI (reference sequence). V gave up 6 bases and J gave up 8 bases, with 9 bases separating them. CDR3 nucleotide sequence: TGTGCCAGCAGAAGACTAGGTACGCAGTATTTT. Amino acids: CASRRLGTQYF.

V usage is TRBV9 and J usage is TRBJ2-2; the match to TRBD2 covers 9 bases. The CDR3 extends over 16 amino acids. Germline values: CDR1 SGDLS, CDR2 YYNGEE. V dropped 2 bases and J dropped 7; count of bases not matched to a gene: 9. The CDR3 DNA sequence: TGTGCCAGCAGCGTTACTAGCGGGTATCGGGGCGGGGAGCTGTTTTTT. It encodes CASSVTSGYRGGELFF.